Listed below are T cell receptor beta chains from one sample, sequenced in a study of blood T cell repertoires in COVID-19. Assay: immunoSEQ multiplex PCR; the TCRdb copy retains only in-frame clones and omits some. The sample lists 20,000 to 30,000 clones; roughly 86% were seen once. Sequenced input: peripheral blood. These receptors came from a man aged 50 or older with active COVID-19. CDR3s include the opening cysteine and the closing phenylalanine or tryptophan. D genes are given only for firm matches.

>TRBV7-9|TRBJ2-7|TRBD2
TGTGCCAGCACCCGTAGCGGGGGGGCAACCTACGAGCAGTACTTC
CASTRSGGATYEQYF
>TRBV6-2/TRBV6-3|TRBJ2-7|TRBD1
TGTGCCAGCAGTCGTACGGGACAGGGATTCTTCTACGAGCAGTACTTC
CASSRTGQGFFYEQYF
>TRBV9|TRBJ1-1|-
TGTGCCAGCAGCGCGGGAGGGGACCAGAACACTGAAGCTTTCTTT
CASSAGGDQNTEAFF
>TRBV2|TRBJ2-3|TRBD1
TGTGCCAGCAGTGAAGGTTCCAGGGACAGATTCACAGATACGCAGTATTTT
CASSEGSRDRFTDTQYF
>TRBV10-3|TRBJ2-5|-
TGTGCCATCAGACCAGACGGGGTTGGGACCCAGTACTTC
CAIRPDGVGTQYF
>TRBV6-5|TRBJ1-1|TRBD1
TGTGCCAGCAGTTCAACAGGGGCTTTAAGAGCTTTCTTT
CASSSTGALRAFF
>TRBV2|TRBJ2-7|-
TGTGCCAGCGGAGGACAGTACTACGAGCAGTACTTC
CASGGQYYEQYF
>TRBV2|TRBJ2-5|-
TGTGCCAGCAGTTTGGGGCGGAGAGGAGAGACCCAGTACTTC
CASSLGRRGETQYF
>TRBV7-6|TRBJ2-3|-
TGTGCCAGCAGCTTAACCGGGAAAGCAAGTAATTTT
CASSLTGKASNF
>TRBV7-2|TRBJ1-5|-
TGTGCCAGCAGCCTCCGGGGATTTCAGCCCCAGCATTTT
CASSLRGFQPQHF
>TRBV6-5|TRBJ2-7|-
TGTGCCAGCAGCTACGACTCAGGGGAGCTCTACGAGCAGTACTTC
CASSYDSGELYEQYF